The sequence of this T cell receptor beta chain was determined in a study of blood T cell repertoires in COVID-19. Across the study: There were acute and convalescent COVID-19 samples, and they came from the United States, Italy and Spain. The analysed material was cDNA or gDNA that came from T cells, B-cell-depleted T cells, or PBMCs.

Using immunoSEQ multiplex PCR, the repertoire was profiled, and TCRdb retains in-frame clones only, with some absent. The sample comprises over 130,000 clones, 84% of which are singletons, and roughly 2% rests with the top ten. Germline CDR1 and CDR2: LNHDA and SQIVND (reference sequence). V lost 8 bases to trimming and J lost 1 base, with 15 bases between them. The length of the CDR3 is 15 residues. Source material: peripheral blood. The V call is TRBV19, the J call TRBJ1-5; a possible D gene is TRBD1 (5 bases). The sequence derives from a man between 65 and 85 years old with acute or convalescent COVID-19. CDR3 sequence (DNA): TGTGCCAGTTCCAACCAGAGGACAAGCAATCAGCCCCAGCATTTT. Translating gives CASSNQRTSNQPQHF. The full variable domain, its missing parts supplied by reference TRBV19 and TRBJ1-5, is DGGITQSPKYLFRKEGQNVTLSCEQNLNHDAMYWYRQDPGQGLRLIYYSQIVNDFQKGDIAEGYSVSREKKESFPLTVTSAQKNPTAFYLCASSNQRTSNQPQHFGDGTRLSIL.